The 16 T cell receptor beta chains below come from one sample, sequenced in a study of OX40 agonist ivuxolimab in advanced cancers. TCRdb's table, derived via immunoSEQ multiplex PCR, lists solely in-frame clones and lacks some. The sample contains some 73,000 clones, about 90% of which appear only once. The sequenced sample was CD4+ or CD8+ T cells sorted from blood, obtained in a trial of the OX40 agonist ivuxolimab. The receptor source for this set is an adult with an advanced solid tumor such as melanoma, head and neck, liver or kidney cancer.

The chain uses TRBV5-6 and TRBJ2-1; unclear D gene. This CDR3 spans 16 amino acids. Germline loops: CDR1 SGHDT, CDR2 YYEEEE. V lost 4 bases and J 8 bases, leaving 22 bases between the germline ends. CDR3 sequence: CASSELSASSAYEQFF. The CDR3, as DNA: TGTGCCAGCAGCGAACTCAGTGCTTCAAGTGCATATGAGCAGTTCTTC. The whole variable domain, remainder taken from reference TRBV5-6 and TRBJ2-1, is DAGVTQSPTHLIKTRGQQVTLRCSPKSGHDTVSWYQQALGQGPQFIFQYYEEEERQRGNFPDRFSGHQFPNYSSELNVNALLLGDSALYLCASSELSASSAYEQFFGPGTRLTVL.

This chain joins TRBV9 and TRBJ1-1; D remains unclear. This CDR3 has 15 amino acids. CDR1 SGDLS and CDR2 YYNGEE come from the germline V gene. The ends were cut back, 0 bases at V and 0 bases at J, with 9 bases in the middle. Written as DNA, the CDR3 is TGTGCCAGCAGCGTAGGACAAGGGCTGAACACTGAAGCTTTCTTT. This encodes CASSVGQGLNTEAFF.

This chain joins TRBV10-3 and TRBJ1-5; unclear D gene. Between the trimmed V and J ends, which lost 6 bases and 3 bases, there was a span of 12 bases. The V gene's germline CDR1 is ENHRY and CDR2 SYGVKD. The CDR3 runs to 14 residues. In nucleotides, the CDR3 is TGTGCCATCAGCGAAGGCTCCATCAATCAGCCCCAGCATTTT. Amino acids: CAISEGSINQPQHF.

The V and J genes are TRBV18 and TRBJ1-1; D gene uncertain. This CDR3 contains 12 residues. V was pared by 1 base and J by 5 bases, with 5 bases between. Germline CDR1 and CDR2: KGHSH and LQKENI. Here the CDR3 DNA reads TGTGCCAGCTCACCACAGGGAACTGAAGCTTTCTTT. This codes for CASSPQGTEAFF.

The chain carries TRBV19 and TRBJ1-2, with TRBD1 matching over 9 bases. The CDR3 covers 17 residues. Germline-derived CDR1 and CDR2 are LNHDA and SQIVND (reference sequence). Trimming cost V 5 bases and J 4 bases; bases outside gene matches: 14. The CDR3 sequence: CASSQRTGEAGSYGYTF. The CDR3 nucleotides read TGTGCCAGTAGTCAGAGGACAGGGGAAGCTGGATCCTATGGCTACACCTTC.

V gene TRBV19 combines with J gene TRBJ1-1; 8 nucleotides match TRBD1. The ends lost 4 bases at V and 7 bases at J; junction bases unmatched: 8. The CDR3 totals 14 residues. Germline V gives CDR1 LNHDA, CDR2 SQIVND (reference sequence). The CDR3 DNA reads TGTGCCAGTAGTAGGACAGGGCTAGGAAATGAAGCTTTCTTT. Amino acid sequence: CASSRTGLGNEAFF.

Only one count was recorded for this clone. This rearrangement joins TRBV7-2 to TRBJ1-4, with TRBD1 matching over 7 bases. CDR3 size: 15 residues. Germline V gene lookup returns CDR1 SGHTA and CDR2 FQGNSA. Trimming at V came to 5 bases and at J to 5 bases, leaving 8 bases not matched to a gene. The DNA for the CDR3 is TGTGCCAGCAGCCACCGACAGGGAGGGAATGAAAAACTGTTTTTT. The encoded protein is CASSHRQGGNEKLFF.

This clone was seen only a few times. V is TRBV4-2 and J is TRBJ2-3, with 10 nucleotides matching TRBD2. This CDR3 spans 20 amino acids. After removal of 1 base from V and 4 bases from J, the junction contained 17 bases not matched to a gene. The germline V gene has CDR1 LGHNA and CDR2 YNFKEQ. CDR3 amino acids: CASSQGPAGGAVGGADTQYF. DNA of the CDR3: TGTGCCAGCAGCCAAGGGCCAGCGGGGGGGGCCGTCGGAGGAGCAGATACGCAGTATTTT.

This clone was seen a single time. CDR3 region: CASSKDEQYF. CDR3 nucleotide sequence: TGTGCCAGCAGCAAAGATGAGCAGTACTTC. The rearrangement uses TRBV21-1 and TRBJ2-7. TRBV21-1 is a recognized pseudogene. The CDR3 is made up of 10 amino acids.

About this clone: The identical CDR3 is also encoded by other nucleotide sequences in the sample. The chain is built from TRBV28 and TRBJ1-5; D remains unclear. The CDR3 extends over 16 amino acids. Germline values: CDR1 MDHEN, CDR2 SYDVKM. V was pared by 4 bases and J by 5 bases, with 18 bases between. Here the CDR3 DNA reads TGTGCCAGCAGTTACGGGCGAGGGAGGACGGATCAGCCCCAGCATTTT. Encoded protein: CASSYGRGRTDQPQHF.

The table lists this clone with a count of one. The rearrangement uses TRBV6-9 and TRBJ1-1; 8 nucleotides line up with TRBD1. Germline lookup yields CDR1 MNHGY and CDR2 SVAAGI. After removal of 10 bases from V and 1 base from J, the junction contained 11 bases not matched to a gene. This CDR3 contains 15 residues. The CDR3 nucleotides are TGTGCCAACTCGGTCAGGGGGCGGACGAACACTGAAGCTTTCTTT. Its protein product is CANSVRGRTNTEAFF.

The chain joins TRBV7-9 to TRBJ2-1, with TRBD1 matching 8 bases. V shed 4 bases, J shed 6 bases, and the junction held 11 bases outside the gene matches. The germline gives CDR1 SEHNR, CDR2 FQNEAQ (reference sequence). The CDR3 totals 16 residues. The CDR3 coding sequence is TGTGCCAGCAGCTCTCGAATCGGACAGGGACGCAATGAGCAGTTCTTC. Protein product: CASSSRIGQGRNEQFF.

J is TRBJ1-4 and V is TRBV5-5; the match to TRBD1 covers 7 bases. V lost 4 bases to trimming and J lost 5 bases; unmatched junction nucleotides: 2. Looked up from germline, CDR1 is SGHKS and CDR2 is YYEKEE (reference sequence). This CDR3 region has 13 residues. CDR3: CASSDRDNEKLFF. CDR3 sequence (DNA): TGTGCCAGCAGCGACAGGGACAATGAAAAACTGTTTTTT.

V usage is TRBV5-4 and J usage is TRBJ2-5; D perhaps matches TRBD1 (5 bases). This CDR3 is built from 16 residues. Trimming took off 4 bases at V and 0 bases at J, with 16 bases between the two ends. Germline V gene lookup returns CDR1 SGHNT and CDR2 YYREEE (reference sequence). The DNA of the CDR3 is TGTGCCAGCAGCGCCCGGACACCCAAATACCAAGAGACCCAGTACTTC. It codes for CASSARTPKYQETQYF.

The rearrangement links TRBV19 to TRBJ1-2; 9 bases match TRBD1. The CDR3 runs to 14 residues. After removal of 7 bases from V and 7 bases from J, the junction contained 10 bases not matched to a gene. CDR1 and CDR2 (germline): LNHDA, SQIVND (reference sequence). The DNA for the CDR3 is TGTGCCAGTACCGGTCCGGGACAGGGTTCTGGCTACACCTTC. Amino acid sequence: CASTGPGQGSGYTF.

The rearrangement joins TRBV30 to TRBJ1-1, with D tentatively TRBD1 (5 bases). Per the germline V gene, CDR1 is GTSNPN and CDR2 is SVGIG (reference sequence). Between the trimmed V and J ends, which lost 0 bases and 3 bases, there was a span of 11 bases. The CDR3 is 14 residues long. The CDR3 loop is CAWSVGLGDTEAFF. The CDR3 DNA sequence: TGTGCCTGGAGTGTAGGCCTGGGGGACACTGAAGCTTTCTTT.